This T cell receptor (beta chain) originates from a study of shared clonotypes between healthy human individuals. General study points: All-four-donor shared clonotypes had higher generation probabilities than non-shared clonotypes did.

HIV-negative, healthy adults without recent acute infections or vaccinations were the donors. From CD4+ cells came CD45RA+ naive and CD45RA-negative memory subsets. To note about this clone: The antigen is undetermined.

Authors' processing steps: Quality scores were absent from the junction-only immunoSEQ sequences, so filtering differed. Assay used: immunoSEQ multiplex PCR; TCRdb lists only in-frame clones, some missing. From that table come the V and J calls and clone size; the DNA was used to work out D and trimming. The table records millions of clones, over 85% of them present only once. Sequenced sample: naive CD4+ T cells sorted from blood. Subset defined: CD45RA+ positively selected. The receptor was derived from a man between 18 and 35 years old in good health.

As DNA, the CDR3 is TGTGCCAGCTCGCCCGACAGGGGGCTGACCGGGGAGCTGTTTTTT. This codes for CASSPDRGLTGELFF. This chain links TRBV18 with TRBJ2-2; 10 positions agree with TRBD1. Unmatched junction bases numbered 6, after V lost 6 bases and J lost 5 bases. CDR1 is KGHSH and CDR2 is LQKENI in the germline V gene. The length of the CDR3 is 15 residues.